Presented here are 22 T cell receptor beta chains from one specimen sequenced in a study of Ad26.COV2.S vaccination and SARS-CoV-2 variants. Using immunoSEQ multiplex PCR, the repertoire was profiled, and TCRdb retains in-frame clones only, with some absent. The sample has approximately 460,000 clones, roughly nine tenths seen once. Stated treatment: 15 to 20 received Ad26.COV2.S at low or high dose, single or two shots; several received placebo; per-sample allocation not given. Day 63 after the first injection of vaccine or placebo was the sampling time. The sequencing used peripheral blood, collected in a trial of Ad26.COV2.S vaccine versus placebo. The receptors come from a person aged 18-60 years who received the Ad26.COV2.S COVID-19 vaccine or a placebo.

The CDR3 is CASSLAKWDKKNYGYTF. The CDR3 region has the DNA TGTGCCAGCAGCTTAGCCAAGTGGGACAAGAAAAACTATGGCTACACCTTC. V and J are TRBV7-9 and TRBJ1-2, with D maybe TRBD1 (6 bases). Per the germline V gene, CDR1 is SEHNR and CDR2 is FQNEAQ (reference sequence). V lost 0 bases and J lost 2, with 16 bases in between. CDR3 length equals 17 residues.

This clone was picked up one time. The chain uses TRBV4-2 and TRBJ2-1; 8 positions agree with TRBD2. The CDR3 totals 17 residues. V lost 3 bases and J lost 7; bases outside the gene matches: 14. Germline V gives CDR1 LGHNA, CDR2 YNFKEQ. CDR3 coding DNA: TGTGCCAGCAGCCAGTCTACCGCCGGGACTAGTCAGAATGAGCAGTTCTTC. It codes for CASSQSTAGTSQNEQFF.

The chain combines TRBV11-3 with TRBJ2-1, with 12 bases that match TRBD2. CDR1 and CDR2 (germline): SGHNT, YENEEA. With V trimmed by 5 bases and J by 5 bases, 4 bases remained unmatched. The CDR3 has 15 residues. Written as DNA, the CDR3 is TGTGCCAGCAGCCCGACTAGCGGGGGAAACAATGAGCAGTTCTTC. Its translation: CASSPTSGGNNEQFF.

The V call is TRBV6-1, the J call TRBJ2-6, with D maybe TRBD2 (5 bases). Germline-derived CDR1 and CDR2 are MNHNS and SASEGT. The length of the CDR3 is 17 residues. Trimming left V 3 bases short and J 1 base short, with 13 bases between. The CDR3: CASSDWLSGSGANVLTF. For the CDR3, the DNA is TGTGCCAGCAGTGATTGGCTTTCGGGGTCTGGGGCCAACGTCCTGACTTTC.

The gene calls are TRBV29-1 and TRBJ2-1; D is undetermined. V was trimmed by 1 base and J by 1 base, leaving 8 bases between them. Germline values: CDR1 SQVTM, CDR2 ANQGSEA. The CDR3 consists of 14 residues. The CDR3 bases are TGCAGCGTTGAAGCAGCAGAATCCTACAATGAGCAGTTCTTC. Residues: CSVEAAESYNEQFF.

The V gene is TRBV19, the J gene TRBJ2-5, with 11 bases matching TRBD1. The CDR3 contains 17 residues. Unmatched junction bases numbered 9, after V lost 5 bases and J lost 1 base. The germline V gene encodes CDR1 LNHDA and CDR2 SQIVND (reference sequence). CDR3 coding DNA: TGTGCCAGTAGTCCAGGCTTCGGGACAGGGGGCCAAGAGACCCAGTACTTC. It is translated as CASSPGFGTGGQETQYF. Full variable domain (outside the CDR3, taken from reference TRBV19 and TRBJ2-5): DGGITQSPKYLFRKEGQNVTLSCEQNLNHDAMYWYRQDPGQGLRLIYYSQIVNDFQKGDIAEGYSVSREKKESFPLTVTSAQKNPTAFYLCASSPGFGTGGQETQYFGPGTRLLVL.

The chain links TRBV5-6 to TRBJ1-6; D is unresolved. CDR1 and CDR2 (germline): SGHDT, YYEEEE. The CDR3 extends over 14 amino acids. V was shortened by 2 bases and J by 7 bases, with 10 bases between the two germline ends. Written as DNA, the CDR3 is TGTGCCAGCAGCTTAAGGCCGGGGAATTCACCCCTCCACTTT. Encoded protein: CASSLRPGNSPLHF.

The V call is TRBV3-1 (or the pseudogene TRBV3-2), the J call TRBJ2-7, with 9 positions matching TRBD1. Germline trimming cut 0 bases from V and 3 bases from J; bases unmatched to any gene: 6. Germline CDR1 and CDR2: LGHDT and YNNKEL (reference sequence). The CDR3 consists of 16 residues. This CDR3 is CASSQDPMTGGYEQYF. The DNA for the CDR3 is TGTGCCAGCAGCCAAGATCCTATGACAGGGGGCTACGAGCAGTACTTC.

J is TRBJ2-2 and V is TRBV29-1; the D gene could be TRBD1 or TRBD2 (6 bases each). In germline, CDR1 is SQVTM, CDR2 ANQGSEA. The V gene lost 7 bases and the J gene lost 0 bases, with 15 bases spanning the gap. The CDR3 is made up of 15 amino acids. The CDR3 bases are TGCAGCGGGAGGGAGACAGGTTCGAACACCGGGGAGCTGTTTTTT. Translating gives CSGRETGSNTGELFF.

The J gene is TRBJ1-2, the V gene TRBV28; D is undetermined. The CDR3 is 12 residues long. CDR1 is MDHEN, CDR2 SYDVKM, per germline. Trimming left V 4 bases short and J 10 bases short, with 13 bases between. In DNA, the CDR3 is TGTGCCAGCAGTTCCGCGGGTAGTGACTACACCTTC. This encodes CASSSAGSDYTF.

The chain combines TRBV28 with TRBJ2-7; D not resolved. The CDR3 totals 12 residues. In germline, CDR1 is MDHEN, CDR2 SYDVKM. Trimming pared 6 bases from V and 6 bases from J, leaving 12 bases between. DNA for the CDR3: TGTGCCAGCAGGACGTATGCTCCCGAGCAGTACTTC. Amino acid sequence: CASRTYAPEQYF. The entire variable domain, with the rest obtained from reference TRBV28 and TRBJ2-7, is as follows: DVKVTQSSRYLVKRTGEKVFLECVQDMDHENMFWYRQDPGLGLRLIYFSYDVKMKEKGDIPEGYSVSREKKERFSLILESASTNQTSMYLCASRTYAPEQYFGPGTRLTVT.

The chain links TRBV7-9 to TRBJ1-4, with D maybe TRBD1 (6 bases). This CDR3 spans 17 amino acids. Germline loops: CDR1 SEHNR, CDR2 FQNEAQ (reference sequence). Trimming cost V 4 bases and J 6 bases, with 21 bases left between them. CDR3 protein: CASSSFLRQSGDEKLFF. DNA of the CDR3: TGTGCCAGCAGCTCATTCCTAAGACAGTCAGGGGATGAAAAACTGTTTTTT. Combining the CDR3 with reference TRBV7-9 and TRBJ1-4 gives the whole variable domain DTGVSQNPRHKITKRGQNVTFRCDPISEHNRLYWYRQTLGQGPEFLTYFQNEAQLEKSRLLSDRFSAERPKGSFSTLEIQRTEQGDSAMYLCASSSFLRQSGDEKLFFGSGTQLSVL.

A single count supports this clone. The rearrangement links TRBV5-4 to TRBJ2-1; D gene unclear. Trimming left V 4 bases short and J 7 bases short, with 12 bases between. The CDR3 runs to 13 residues. Germline V gene lookup returns CDR1 SGHNT and CDR2 YYREEE (reference sequence). The CDR3 reads CASSPSIDNEQFF. For the CDR3, the DNA is TGTGCCAGCAGCCCTTCGATAGATAATGAGCAGTTCTTC.

This chain links TRBV19 with TRBJ2-2; a weak D match, TRBD1 (6 bases). Between the trimmed V and J ends, which lost 7 bases and 6 bases, there was a span of 12 bases. The CDR3 totals 13 residues. CDR1 is LNHDA, CDR2 SQIVND, per germline (reference sequence). CDR3 nucleotide sequence: TGTGCCAGTATCGGACAGCTGCCCGGGGAGCTGTTTTTT. This gives the protein CASIGQLPGELFF.

This chain links TRBV5-4 with TRBJ2-3; 12 nucleotides line up with TRBD2. Trimming took 4 bases from V and 2 from J; bases not matched to a gene: 5. The CDR3 is 16 residues long. Germline CDR1 is SGHNT and CDR2 is YYREEE (reference sequence). This CDR3 is CASSPRTSGVTDTQYF. The DNA of the CDR3 is TGTGCCAGCAGCCCGAGGACTAGCGGGGTCACAGATACGCAGTATTTT.

For this clone: In the same sample, other DNA sequences code for this CDR3. The chain recombines TRBV5-1 with TRBJ2-7; TRBD1 agrees at 10 bases. Germline V CDR1 and CDR2: SGHRS, YFSETQ. With 0 bases clipped from V and 3 bases from J, the junction kept 0 bases outside the gene matches. The CDR3 is 14 residues long. The CDR3 bases are TGCGCCAGCAGCTTGGGGACAGGGGGCTACGAGCAGTACTTC. This translates into CASSLGTGGYEQYF.

This clone came up once. The gene calls are TRBV6-5 and TRBJ2-1, with D possibly TRBD2 on 7 matching bases. V was shortened by 2 bases and J by 6 bases, with 14 bases between the two germline ends. In germline, CDR1 is MNHEY, CDR2 SVGAGI. The CDR3 covers 15 residues. CDR3 amino acids: CASSYGGGAFNEQFF. The CDR3, as DNA: TGTGCCAGCAGTTACGGTGGGGGGGCTTTCAATGAGCAGTTCTTC.

The genes are TRBV11-1 and TRBJ2-6, with D unclear. The germline CDR1 and CDR2 sequences are SGHAT and FQDESV (reference sequence). Trimming removed 5 bases at V and 1 base at J, with 12 bases between. This CDR3 is 16 amino acids long. The CDR3 sequence is CASSRPLGSGANVLTF. The DNA of the CDR3 is TGTGCCAGCAGCCGCCCCCTGGGTTCTGGGGCCAACGTCCTGACTTTC.

The chain is built from TRBV4-1 and TRBJ2-1, with D perhaps TRBD2 (5 bases). The CDR3 length is 16 residues. The V gene's germline CDR1 is MGHRA and CDR2 YSYEKL. Trimming shortened V by 2 bases and J by 0 bases, and 11 bases separated the two germline ends. Here the CDR3 DNA reads TGCGCCAGCAGCCAACCCTACGCGGGCTCCTACAATGAGCAGTTCTTC. It codes for CASSQPYAGSYNEQFF.

V usage is TRBV10-2 and J usage is TRBJ1-5; D may be TRBD1 (5 bases). Germline V gene lookup returns CDR1 WSHSY and CDR2 SAAADI. Trimming left V 3 bases short and J 2 bases short, with 8 bases between. The CDR3 is 14 amino acids. CDR3 sequence: CASSDGGGNQPQHF. CDR3 DNA sequence: TGCGCCAGCAGTGACGGGGGAGGCAATCAGCCCCAGCATTTT.

CDR3 bases: TGCAGTGCTAGTACGCTCAATCAGCCCCAGCATTTT. Its translation: CSASTLNQPQHF. The V and J genes are TRBV20-1 and TRBJ1-5, with unresolved D. Germline V lookup: CDR1 DFQATT, CDR2 SNEGSKA (reference sequence). The V end was cut by 3 bases, the J end by 3 bases, with 6 bases between. The CDR3 has 12 amino acids.

The chain carries TRBV7-9 and TRBJ2-7; unclear D gene. The CDR3 consists of 14 residues. CDR1 SEHNR and CDR2 FQNEAQ come from the germline V gene (reference sequence). V was trimmed by 2 bases and J by 2 bases, leaving 10 bases between them. The CDR3 nucleotides are TGTGCCAGCAGCTTATTGGGCGGACCCTACGAGCAGTACTTC. It yields the protein CASSLLGGPYEQYF.